Listed below are T cell receptor beta chains from one sample, sequenced in a study of vaccination effects on CD4 cells after COVID-19. The protocol was immunoSEQ multiplex PCR, while the TCRdb copy is restricted to in-frame clones and leaves out a portion. The sample consists of roughly 20,000 clones, around three quarters of them appearing once. Antigen specificity for these receptors is unknown. Sequencing was performed on CD4+ T cells from PBMCs cultured with HCoV-229E spike peptides, taken before COVID-19 vaccination. Every receptor here comes from a human donor who received a COVID-19 vaccine. CDR3s include the opening cysteine and the closing phenylalanine or tryptophan. D genes are given only for firm matches. Clone sizes are given selectively: once, few, many, or a class where the clone is expanded.

V gene,clone size,D gene,J gene,CDR3 DNA,CDR3 protein
TRBV19,.,.,TRBJ2-2,TGTGCCAGTAGTATTACGAGCGTTACGAACACCGGGGAGCTGTTTTTT,CASSITSVTNTGELFF
TRBV30,.,.,TRBJ1-2,TGTGCCCGGCAACAGTTGACTAACTATGGCTACACCTTC,CARQQLTNYGYTF
TRBV11-2,.,.,TRBJ1-4,TGTGCCAGCAGCCCTCAGCCGCAGGTCGCGTCAGAACTGTTTTTT,CASSPQPQVASELFF
TRBV24-1,.,.,TRBJ2-3,TGTGCCACAGGACAGTCAGATACGCAGTATTTT,CATGQSDTQYF
TRBV25-1,.,.,TRBJ2-2,TGTGCCAGCAGTGGGGCAGAGGACACCGGGGAGCTGTTTTTT,CASSGAEDTGELFF
TRBV11-2,.,TRBD2,TRBJ2-3,TGTGCCAGCAGCTTAGAGACTAGCGGGAGTTATAATACGCAGTATTTT,CASSLETSGSYNTQYF
TRBV28,once,.,TRBJ1-1,TGTGCCAGCAGTTCCCCGTCCGAACAGGGAAAGACGGCTGAAGCTTTCTTT,CASSSPSEQGKTAEAFF
TRBV3-1/TRBV3-2,.,.,TRBJ2-1,TGTGCCAGCAGCCACATGGGGACATTCTACAATGAGCAGTTCTTC,CASSHMGTFYNEQFF
TRBV7-6,.,TRBD1,TRBJ2-1,TGTGCCAGCAGCTTAGGACAGGGTCCCCACAATGAGCAGTTCTTC,CASSLGQGPHNEQFF
TRBV15,.,.,TRBJ2-2,TGTGCCACCAGCAGAGAGGGGGGTTACACCGGGGAGCTGTTTTTT,CATSREGGYTGELFF
TRBV7-2,once,TRBD2,TRBJ2-2,TGTGCCAGCAGCTCATGGACTAGCGGAGGGGAGCTGTTTTTT,CASSSWTSGGELFF
TRBV5-1,.,TRBD2,TRBJ2-1,TGCGCCAGCCACGGGGGGACTAGTGTCTACAATGAGCAGTTCTTC,CASHGGTSVYNEQFF
TRBV5-1,.,TRBD2,TRBJ2-1,TGCGCCAGCAGCTTGGCCCCTAGCGGGACCTTTTACAATGAGCAGTTCTTC,CASSLAPSGTFYNEQFF
TRBV10-3,.,.,TRBJ1-1,TGTGCCATCAGTGACCCGGGACTGCCCAACACTGAAGCTTTCTTT,CAISDPGLPNTEAFF
TRBV27,.,TRBD2,TRBJ2-5,TGTGCCAGCAGTTCTTGGACTAGCGCCGGACAAGAGACCCAGTACTTC,CASSSWTSAGQETQYF
TRBV6-6,.,TRBD1,TRBJ2-7,TGTGCCAGCAGTCCCGGGACAGGACCCTACGAGCAGTACTTC,CASSPGTGPYEQYF
TRBV11-2,.,TRBD1,TRBJ2-3,TGTGCCAGCAGCCGCTCAGGGACAGGGAAGACAGATACGCAGTATTTT,CASSRSGTGKTDTQYF
TRBV25-1,.,TRBD2,TRBJ2-1,TGTGCCAGCAGTGAACCTAGCGGGGGGGCAGGTGAGCAGTTCTTC,CASSEPSGGAGEQFF
TRBV19,.,.,TRBJ2-1,TGTGCCAGTAGTATCGGTGGGAGCGTATACAATGAGCAGTTCTTC,CASSIGGSVYNEQFF
TRBV7-2,.,.,TRBJ1-4,TGTGCCAGCAGCGTGGGAGACCGGCAACTATTTGAAAAACTGTTTTTT,CASSVGDRQLFEKLFF
TRBV19,few,.,TRBJ2-5,TGTGCCAGTAGTGGAATCTCGACGGAAAAAACCCAGTACTTC,CASSGISTEKTQYF
TRBV7-8,.,TRBD2,TRBJ2-1,TGTGCCAGCAGCTTAGAGACTAGCGGGGGCTATGAGCAGTTCTTC,CASSLETSGGYEQFF
TRBV14,.,.,TRBJ2-4,TGTGCCAGCAGCCAAGCCATGGGACGAGCCAAAAACATTCAGTACTTC,CASSQAMGRAKNIQYF
TRBV5-4,.,.,TRBJ2-5,TGTGCCAGCAGCCCAATAATTAGCGAAGAGACCCAGTACTTC,CASSPIISEETQYF
TRBV5-6,.,.,TRBJ2-2,TGTGCCAGCAGCTTGGTCGCAGATAGCACCGGGGAGCTGTTTTTT,CASSLVADSTGELFF
TRBV30,.,.,TRBJ1-1,TGTGCCTCCTGGACAGTAATGAACACTGAAGCTTTCTTT,CASWTVMNTEAFF
TRBV15,.,.,TRBJ2-7,TGTGCCACCAGCAGAGAAACCCACTCCCCGTACGAGCAGTACTTC,CATSRETHSPYEQYF
TRBV2,.,.,TRBJ1-3,TGTGCCAGCAGTGAAGAGTTGGCAGGGACCTCTGGAAACACCATATATTTT,CASSEELAGTSGNTIYF
TRBV19,few,TRBD2,TRBJ2-6,TGTGCCAGTAGTAGGGGGGGCTCTGGGGCCAACGTCCTGACTTTC,CASSRGGSGANVLTF
TRBV6-4,once,.,TRBJ2-2,TGTGCCAGCAGTGAAGAGGACACCGGGGAGCTGTTTTTT,CASSEEDTGELFF
TRBV18,.,.,TRBJ2-7,TGTGCCAGCTCACCATCTTCGAAGACCGACGAGCAGTACTTC,CASSPSSKTDEQYF
TRBV18,.,.,TRBJ1-5,TGTGCCAGCTCACCCTTTGGACATAGCAATCAGCCCCAGCATTTT,CASSPFGHSNQPQHF
TRBV10-1,.,.,TRBJ2-3,TGCGCCAGCAGTGCCCGGGGTGGGACAGATACGCAGTATTTT,CASSARGGTDTQYF
TRBV18,.,.,TRBJ1-1,TGTGCCAGCTCACCGGGACAGAACACTGAAGCTTTCTTT,CASSPGQNTEAFF
TRBV4-1,few,TRBD1,TRBJ1-6,TGCGCCAGCAGCCAAGGGGGTGCCTCGACAGGGGCCTCCTATAATTCACCCCTCCACTTT,CASSQGGASTGASYNSPLHF
TRBV6-1,.,TRBD1,TRBJ1-5,TGTGCCAGCGCGGGGACAGATCACAATCAGCCCCAGCATTTT,CASAGTDHNQPQHF
TRBV5-1,.,.,TRBJ1-1,TGCGCCAGCAGCGCTAGCGTGGGAGCAGGTGGGAACACTGAAGCTTTCTTT,CASSASVGAGGNTEAFF
TRBV13,.,.,TRBJ1-3,TGTGCCAGCAGCTTAACAGGAAACACCATATATTTT,CASSLTGNTIYF
TRBV9,.,.,TRBJ1-3,TGTGCCAGCAGCGTCGAGTTGGGGGGGTTAGGAAACACCATATATTTT,CASSVELGGLGNTIYF
TRBV18,.,.,TRBJ2-3,TGTGCCAGCTCCCCTCGACAGGGCGGGGCAGATACGCAGTATTTT,CASSPRQGGADTQYF
TRBV19,.,.,TRBJ2-1,TGTGCCAGTAAAAGAGGGGGGGGGTGGAATGAGCAGTTCTTC,CASKRGGGWNEQFF